The rows below give T cell receptor beta chains drawn from one sample of a study of monozygotic twins with inflammatory bowel disease. TCRdb reprocessed the 5' RACE reads and reports one entry per CDR3 protein, with no DNA. The sample's table shows about 210,000 distinct CDR3 sequences. Sequencing was done on a sample of blood. These receptors were taken from a human donor with ulcerative colitis or Crohn's disease, or a healthy co-twin of an affected twin (not recorded which). The CDR3 runs from the conserved cysteine through the conserved F or W.

j_call	v_call	cdr3_aa
TRBJ1-5	TRBV10-3	CAISAQDSNQPQHF
TRBJ1-6	TRBV7-9	CASSSNPGLGNSPLHF
TRBJ2-2	TRBV7-6	CASSPRRRELFF
TRBJ2-7	TRBV9	CASSVGIVDEQYF
TRBJ1-3	TRBV7-7	CASSLAPSSGNTIYF
TRBJ2-7	TRBV7-2	CASSLAPWGIPPEQYF
TRBJ2-2	TRBV12-3/TRBV12-4	CASSFNSGATGELFF
TRBJ1-1	TRBV12-3/TRBV12-4	CASSLVSTLGKAEAFF
TRBJ1-5	TRBV4-2	CASSQGGSNQPQHF
TRBJ2-2	TRBV9	CASSVPTSGGSANTGELFF
TRBJ2-3	TRBV4-1	CASSQEGRGTDTQYF
TRBJ2-2	TRBV7-2	CASTKGGLEGAGELFF
TRBJ1-1	TRBV19	CASLQQGPFKNTEAFF
TRBJ1-1	TRBV11-2	CASSSGTGSGLVSNTEAFF
TRBJ2-7	TRBV6-6	CASAGDTYEQYF
TRBJ1-2	TRBV12-3/TRBV12-4	CASSPNKGTYGYTF
TRBJ2-7	TRBV7-9	CASSLGQQTYEQYF
TRBJ1-1	TRBV7-9	CASSSKGGNTEAFF
TRBJ1-3	TRBV4-1	CASSQAGTGTYFSGNTIYF
TRBJ2-7	TRBV19	CASTSLALEQYF
TRBJ2-5	TRBV12-3/TRBV12-4	CASSLRDLGETQYF
TRBJ2-7	TRBV5-5	CASSPWDRLYEQYF
TRBJ2-5	TRBV29-1	CSVKGGPAETQYF
TRBJ1-1	TRBV7-8	CASSPRSRLGGTEAFF
TRBJ1-4	TRBV5-1	CASSTGTAATNEKLFF
TRBJ2-1	TRBV7-2	CASSLGGAVNEQFF
TRBJ1-4	TRBV2	CASVATNEKLFF
TRBJ2-7	TRBV12-3/TRBV12-4	CASSFAGAYEQYF
TRBJ1-2	TRBV20-1	CSAAPIRTGGVTNYGYTF
TRBJ2-7	TRBV2	CASSEAGGRREQYF
TRBJ1-2	TRBV6-5	CASSYTVNYGYTF
TRBJ1-2	TRBV12-3/TRBV12-4	CASSFLGEHYGYTF
TRBJ2-3	TRBV5-1	CASSLGTRRDTQYF
TRBJ2-3	TRBV12-3/TRBV12-4	CASWGAGGPTDTQYF
TRBJ2-1	TRBV19	CASSTLGGNEQFF